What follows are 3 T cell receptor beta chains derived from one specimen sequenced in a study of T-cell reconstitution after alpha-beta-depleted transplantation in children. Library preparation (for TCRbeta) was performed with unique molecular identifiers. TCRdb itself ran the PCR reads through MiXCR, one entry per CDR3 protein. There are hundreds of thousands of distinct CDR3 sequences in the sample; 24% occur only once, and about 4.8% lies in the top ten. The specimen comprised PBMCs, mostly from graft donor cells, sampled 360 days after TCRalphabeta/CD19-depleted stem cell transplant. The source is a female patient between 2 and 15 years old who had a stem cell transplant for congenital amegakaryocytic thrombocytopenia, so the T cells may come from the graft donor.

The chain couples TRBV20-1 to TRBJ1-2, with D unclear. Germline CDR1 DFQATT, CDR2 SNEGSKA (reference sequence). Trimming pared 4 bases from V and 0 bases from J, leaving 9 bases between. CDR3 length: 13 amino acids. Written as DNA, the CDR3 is TGCAGTGCTATGGCCAGTTCTAACTATGGCTACACCTTC. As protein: CSAMASSNYGYTF.

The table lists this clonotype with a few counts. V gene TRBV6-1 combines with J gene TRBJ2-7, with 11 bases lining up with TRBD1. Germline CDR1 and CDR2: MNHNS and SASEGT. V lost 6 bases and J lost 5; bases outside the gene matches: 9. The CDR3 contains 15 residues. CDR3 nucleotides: TGTGCCAGCAGGGCGCCAGGACAGGGGGCACACGAGCAGTACTTC. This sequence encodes CASRAPGQGAHEQYF.

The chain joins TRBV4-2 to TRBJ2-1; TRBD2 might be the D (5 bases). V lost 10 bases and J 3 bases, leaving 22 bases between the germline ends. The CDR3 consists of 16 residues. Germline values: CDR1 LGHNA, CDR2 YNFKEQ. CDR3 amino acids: CAMGSGIFWRYNEQFF. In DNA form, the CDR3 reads TGTGCCATGGGCTCCGGGATCTTCTGGCGCTACAATGAGCAGTTCTTC.